The entry that follows covers one T cell receptor (beta chain) sequence. The antigen remains unidentified. The naive CD8 subset, CD45RO-negative cells positively selected for CCR7, excluded terminally differentiated effector memory CD45RA+ cells. Free of recent acute infections or vaccinations, the donors were healthy HIV-negative adults. The record originates from a study of shared clonotypes between healthy human individuals. About the research overall: Per donor, three plates held CD4 naive cells, three held CD4 memory, two held CD8 naive and one held CD8 memory.

The authors split each subset's genomic DNA evenly across several immunoSEQ plates. Here immunoSEQ multiplex PCR was the method, and the copy in TCRdb shows in-frame clones only, minus some. The sample holds hundreds of thousands of clones; about 95% are singletons and the top ten take 0.11%. CDR1 and CDR2 (germline): SGHDT, YYEEEE. This CDR3 is built from 14 residues. The germline V and J ends were trimmed by 1 base and 2 bases, with 9 bases remaining between them. Points from the study as a whole: Tissues were not sampled, only blood, and their repertoires likely differ.

Sequenced material: naive CD8+ T cells sorted from blood. The chain recombines TRBV5-6 with TRBJ1-1; D remains ambiguous. The TCR sequence derives from a woman in her twenties or thirties in good health. CDR3 coding DNA: TGTGCCAGCAGCTTGTCTTACGGAAACACTGAAGCTTTCTTT. Translated: CASSLSYGNTEAFF. Full variable domain (outside the CDR3, taken from reference TRBV5-6 and TRBJ1-1): DAGVTQSPTHLIKTRGQQVTLRCSPKSGHDTVSWYQQALGQGPQFIFQYYEEEERQRGNFPDRFSGHQFPNYSSELNVNALLLGDSALYLCASSLSYGNTEAFFGQGTRLTVV.